This T cell receptor (beta chain) is drawn from a study of blood T cell repertoires in COVID-19. Here immunoSEQ multiplex PCR was the method, and the copy in TCRdb shows in-frame clones only, minus some. The data contain just over 60,000 clones, less than 85% of them singletons. V lost 5 bases and J lost 6, with 10 bases in between. The germline CDR1 and CDR2 sequences are PRHDT and FYEKMQ (reference sequence). The CDR3 has 13 amino acids. The TCR was taken from a man between 60 and 75 years old with acute or convalescent COVID-19. The V call is TRBV13, the J call TRBJ2-2; no definite D call. The sequencing input was peripheral blood. Written as DNA, the CDR3 is TGTGCCAGCAGCGCCGGTCTACCCGGGGAGCTGTTTTTT. Protein product: CASSAGLPGELFF.